The rows below give T cell receptor beta chains drawn from one sample of a study of T and B cells in COVID-19 patients. TCRdb used MiXCR to reprocess the multiplex PCR reads, holding one entry per CDR3 protein. The sample has 7,000 to 8,000 distinct CDR3 sequences, 20% to 30% seen once. The sequencing input was blood. Every receptor here comes from a human donor with active COVID-19. CDR3s include the opening cysteine and the closing phenylalanine or tryptophan. Rows may omit the clone size; those that give it use once, few, many or a size class.

cdr3_aa clone_size j_call v_call
CASVRSNQPQHF once TRBJ1-5 TRBV28
CASSRGLPEDTQYF medium-sized TRBJ2-3 TRBV27
CARSLARGSYEQYF few TRBJ2-7 TRBV5-3
CASSHRQDEQYF once TRBJ2-7 TRBV11-1
CASSPTGGGADEQYF many TRBJ2-7 TRBV6-2/TRBV6-3
CASSFTGTANSPLHF . TRBJ1-6 TRBV11-2
CASSLEDTQYF few TRBJ2-3 TRBV12-3/TRBV12-4
CASTGFRNEQFF medium-sized TRBJ2-1 TRBV6-2/TRBV6-3
CATSRDWWTGAHEQYF medium-sized TRBJ2-7 TRBV15
CACATSEQYF medium-sized TRBJ2-7 TRBV30
CASSIIPPSEQYF medium-sized TRBJ2-7 TRBV6-5
CAIRPGTDNSPLHF . TRBJ1-6 TRBV10-3
CASSFTGTDTQYF few TRBJ2-3 TRBV12-3/TRBV12-4
CASSWGDKPNYGYTF . TRBJ1-2 TRBV5-4
CATQTSGDYNEQFF medium-sized TRBJ2-1 TRBV6-2/TRBV6-3
CASRRQGGDTGELFF medium-sized TRBJ2-2 TRBV6-2/TRBV6-3
CASSSGVNEQFF few TRBJ2-1 TRBV5-4
CASSLMVPGENEKLFF . TRBJ1-4 TRBV28
CASSDSYEQYF few TRBJ2-7 TRBV6-4
CASREFNTGGYGYTF . TRBJ1-2 TRBV6-5
CASSIAVGDTQYF medium-sized TRBJ2-3 TRBV19
CASSSRRDREPSTDTQYF few TRBJ2-3 TRBV11-2
CASRIQAGATSILYEQYF few TRBJ2-7 TRBV6-6
CASRESTGSTIYF . TRBJ1-3 TRBV6-5
CASSLAGNEQYF . TRBJ2-7 TRBV27
CSVGLRLAGGYEQFF medium-sized TRBJ2-1 TRBV29-1
CAIQVTPGFHQPQHF few TRBJ1-5 TRBV6-1
CASSEDRGHEQFF few TRBJ2-1 TRBV6-1
CASSSGPFSNQPQHF medium-sized TRBJ1-5 TRBV19
CASSLSLVTGDNEQFF few TRBJ2-1 TRBV7-9
CASRGRDNKQETQYF medium-sized TRBJ2-5 TRBV6-1
CSARDIRGGGNQPQHF once TRBJ1-5 TRBV20-1
CASSHTGGTKRGNEQFF . TRBJ2-1 TRBV10-3
CSARELGGFETDTQYF . TRBJ2-3 TRBV20-1
CASSGLAGGRNEQFF . TRBJ2-1 TRBV6-1
CASSIRGGSGYNEQFF medium-sized TRBJ2-1 TRBV19
CASSLSPGGTYNEQFF once TRBJ2-1 TRBV27
CASSPFVFGNRGLYEQYF . TRBJ2-7 TRBV12-3/TRBV12-4
CSVGLRLAGGIYEQYF . TRBJ2-7 TRBV29-1
CSAGEVYEQYF . TRBJ2-7 TRBV20-1
CASSGGSTDTQYF few TRBJ2-3 TRBV6-4
CASTSGLNQAFF . TRBJ1-1 TRBV27
CASSKVLDNEQFF many TRBJ2-1 TRBV6-6
CASSASGTGGNTIYF few TRBJ1-3 TRBV6-2/TRBV6-3
CASSMPGGAREKLFF . TRBJ1-4 TRBV5-6
CASSSPAPGANVLTF medium-sized TRBJ2-6 TRBV27
CASRYHTGGYEQYF medium-sized TRBJ2-7 TRBV27
CAIEQAYEQYF medium-sized TRBJ2-7 TRBV30
CASSPSTGRELFF . TRBJ2-2 TRBV5-1
CSYETSGGALFRYEQFF medium-sized TRBJ2-1 TRBV29-1
CASSPPGRSYEQYF medium-sized TRBJ2-7 TRBV19
CASRVAQGTLHF medium-sized TRBJ1-6 TRBV12-3/TRBV12-4
CASSLGSGGTYNEQFF medium-sized TRBJ2-1 TRBV27
CASSSIGLAGSTDTQYF . TRBJ2-3 TRBV28
CASSPNTEAFF . TRBJ1-1 TRBV6-6
CASCDSPIASNEQFF medium-sized TRBJ2-1 TRBV27
CSARGRQDYEQYF . TRBJ2-7 TRBV20-1
CASRPRGTDTQYF medium-sized TRBJ2-3 TRBV6-5
CASSLSAGLQETQYF medium-sized TRBJ2-5 TRBV27